This T cell receptor beta chain was sequenced in a study of CD8 T cells in Susac syndrome. This clonotype turned up a few times. Per the germline V gene, CDR1 is SGHTA and CDR2 is FQGNSA. CDR3 size: 15 residues. Trimming took 3 bases from V and 9 from J, leaving 15 bases between them. With random hexamers, reverse transcription was performed on roughly 0.5 to 1 ug of RNA. TCRdb recomputed calls from the immunoSEQ multiplex PCR reads with MiXCR, one row per CDR3 protein. The repertoire holds 150,000 to 200,000 distinct CDR3 sequences, with around 94% as singletons. The genes are TRBV7-2 and TRBJ1-6; maybe TRBD1 (5 bases). Specimen: CD4+ T cells from PBMCs. The receptor was isolated from a human donor in good health. The CDR3: CASSFLPREASPLHF. The CDR3 DNA follows: TGTGCCAGCAGCTTCTTGCCCAGGGAGGCTTCACCCCTCCACTTT.